This T cell receptor (beta chain) was recorded in a study of regulatory T cells in long-lasting Graves disease (dated by TCRdb to about 2021). As for the study more broadly: In the newly diagnosed Graves' disease group, patients had been taking antithyroid drugs for less than 3 months. Persistent Graves' disease patients were compared with newly diagnosed Graves' disease patients by peripheral blood TCR sequencing and RNA sequencing. The study was conducted in China and was registered as a clinical trial. A total of roughly 33 samples were covered by TCR sequencing, comprising approximately 13 persistent and around 20 newly diagnosed Graves' disease patients. What the research found in general, with its limitations: Only the TCR beta chain was sequenced and analyzed. TRBV28, TRBJ1-2 and TRBJ2-5 were preferentially used in persistent disease, while TRBV20-1 and TRBJ2-1 were favored in newly diagnosed disease. The authors noted that the small sample size was a limitation that may lower accuracy. Persistent Graves' disease patients showed lower TCR Shannon entropy and fewer highly expanded clones than newly diagnosed patients, suggesting clonal expansion. Persistent patients shared more public clonotypes among themselves (over 2,500) than newly diagnosed patients did (approximately 970). Because the primary lesion, thyroid tissue, could not be accessed, the study looked at peripheral blood alone.

This specimen's time point label, per the study, means: newly diagnosed GD, antithyroid drugs for less than 3 months. For both TCR sequencing and RNA sequencing, RNA was extracted from PBMCs using TRIzol. The diagnosis of Graves' disease was made according to American Thyroid Association guidelines. Patients for the study were recruited at an endocrinology department in Xi'an, China. Each patient gave approximately 9.7 milliliters of peripheral blood, collected in an EDTA anticoagulant tube. Ficoll Paque Plus density gradient separation was used to isolate PBMCs, and no additional T cell sorting was done. An Agilent 2100 Bioanalyzer and agarose gel were used to check RNA quality, while a NanoDrop 2000 measured RNA concentration. Relative to germline, V is missing 6 bases and J is missing 4 bases, with 10 bases of the junction outside any gene match. Inclusive of the bounding cysteine and phenylalanine, the CDR3 is 16 residues long. Only the CDR3 part of the read is kept: 48 bases, read in frame from the first base. CDR1 SNHLY and CDR2 FYNNEI are derived from the germline V gene.

This clonotype was recorded at least ten times. The antigen it recognizes is unknown. Base-call qualities are not available, and no considerably larger clone is one nucleotide away. The receptor library was made with multiplex PCR. For sequencing, an Illumina HiSeq 4000 was employed. To build TCR beta libraries, CDR3 regions were amplified by Arm-PCR using iRepertoire HTBI primers. PCR products were gel purified before sequencing. Processing in the source paper ran as follows. Gene usage analysis of CDR3 amino acid clonotypes used the 55 to 65 TRBV and around 13 TRBJ segments found across samples. Filtered high-quality paired reads were merged into contigs using COPE and FqMerger. BLAST was used to align contigs to the IMGT TRBV, TRBD and TRBJ reference genes, and CDR3 was defined following IMGT. Clonotypes above 0.1% frequency were classified as highly expanded clones. Repertoire diversity was measured by Shannon entropy, and V-J evenness by the Gini coefficient. A clonotype was considered public if more than one individual shared it. In TCRdb, the public reads were trimmed at Q25 with fastp and aligned with MiXCR, with productive beta chains retained. All rows with the same CDR3 protein become a single entry with the most common DNA and genes. TCRdb's processing, not the study's, gives the V and J calls here. This sample gives approximately 400,000 distinct CDR3 sequences in total; roughly a sixth of them show up just once. The ten biggest clones cover 20% to 25% of the sample.

Sequencing used peripheral blood mononuclear cells (PBMCs), obtained at new diagnosis, from a patient treated with antithyroid drugs. This TCR was sampled from a female donor with Graves disease. The chain was built from TRBV2 and TRBJ2-1; a stretch of 9 junction bases matches TRBD2. The CDR3 sequence is CASRGPGLARYNEQFF. The DNA sequence is TGTGCCAGCAGGGGGCCGGGACTAGCACGGTACAATGAGCAGTTCTTC.